The 28 T cell receptor beta chains listed next were all sequenced from one sample in a study of Graves' ophthalmopathy and Graves' hyperthyroidism. The authors amplified TCR beta CDR3 regions from RNA transcripts. First-round RT-PCR with HTBI primers preceded a second-round multiplex PCR. TCRdb reanalysed the multiplex PCR reads using MiXCR and keeps one entry per CDR3 protein. The sample shows more than 300,000 distinct CDR3 sequences, 17% of them seen only once. The specimen was peripheral blood. The receptors were sampled from an adult woman with stable Graves' hyperthyroidism.

J is TRBJ2-5 and V is TRBV6-1; possible D gene TRBD1, 5 bases. This CDR3 contains 13 residues. CDR1 and CDR2 from the germline V gene are MNHNS and SASEGT. Trimming stripped 2 bases from V and 3 bases from J, with 7 bases between. The CDR3 loop reads CASSENRKETQYF. The CDR3 coding sequence is TGTGCCAGCAGTGAAAACAGGAAAGAGACCCAGTACTTC.

This clonotype showed up many times. V usage is TRBV19 and J usage is TRBJ2-7, with D possibly matching TRBD1 (7 bases). Trimming pared 7 bases from V and 3 bases from J, leaving 19 bases between. The CDR3 runs to 15 residues. Germline lookup yields CDR1 LNHDA and CDR2 SQIVND (reference sequence). The CDR3 DNA sequence: TGTGCCAGTACAACCGGAGGGACAGATTTCTACGAGCAGTACTTC. This sequence encodes CASTTGGTDFYEQYF.

This clonotype was counted ten times or more. The chain has TRBV2 and TRBJ1-2; 8 bases map to TRBD1. The CDR3 runs 15 residues. Germline V gene data show CDR1 as SNHLY and CDR2 as FYNNEI. V lost 3 bases to trimming and J lost 5 bases; unmatched junction nucleotides: 8. This CDR3 is CASSEETGVRYGYTF. CDR3 bases: TGTGCCAGCAGTGAGGAGACAGGGGTCCGGTATGGCTACACCTTC.

This clonotype appeared many times. The chain carries TRBV7-2 and TRBJ2-7; D gene unclear. Trimming stripped 5 bases from V and 1 base from J, with 9 bases between. CDR1 is SGHTA, CDR2 FQGNSA, per germline. The CDR3 loop spans 13 amino acids. This chain's CDR3 is CASSINPSYEQYF. In nucleotides, the CDR3 is TGTGCCAGCAGCATCAACCCGTCCTACGAGCAGTACTTC.

The chain employs TRBV14 and TRBJ1-3; D gene uncertain. CDR3 length equals 12 residues. V lost 1 base to trimming and J lost 9 bases, with 7 bases between them. CDR1 is SGHDN, CDR2 FVKESK, per germline. The DNA for the CDR3 is TGTGCCAGCAGCCAAGTTTACGGCACCATATATTTT. It is translated as CASSQVYGTIYF.

Ten or more counts support this clonotype. This chain joins TRBV12-5 and TRBJ2-2, with 9 bases that match TRBD2. V lost 7 bases and J lost 8; bases outside the gene matches: 11. CDR1 is LGHNT and CDR2 is FRNRAP in the germline V gene. This CDR3 has 15 amino acids. This CDR3 reads CASAGGSGSSGELFF. The CDR3 region has the DNA TGTGCTAGTGCCGGGGGTAGCGGGAGTTCTGGGGAGCTGTTTTTT.

This clonotype was seen repeatedly, ten times or more. The chain links TRBV7-9 to TRBJ2-5; 10 bases match TRBD1. The CDR3 covers 15 residues. Trimming removed 5 bases from V and 4 bases from J; junction bases left unmatched: 7. From germline, CDR1 is SEHNR and CDR2 FQNEAQ (reference sequence). In DNA, the CDR3 is TGTGCCAGCAGCGATCGCCGACAGGGGGCAGAGACCCAGTACTTC. Translation: CASSDRRQGAETQYF.

This clonotype was recorded only once. CDR3 sequence: CASSLKAGLVAEGYTF. For the CDR3, the DNA is TGTGCCAGCAGTCTCAAGGCAGGGCTTGTTGCGGAAGGCTACACCTTC. The V call is TRBV12-3 or TRBV12-4, the J call TRBJ1-2; D perhaps matches TRBD1 (5 bases). Trimming shortened V by 5 bases and J by 8 bases, and 24 bases separated the two germline ends. This CDR3 is built from 16 residues.

A note on this clonotype: A single base separates this from a much larger clone, so it may be a read error. No conserved phenylalanine or tryptophan is present at the end of the CDR3, so a read error is the likely explanation. V usage is TRBV28 and J usage is TRBJ1-5; D perhaps matches TRBD1 (6 bases). Germline V lookup: CDR1 MDHEN, CDR2 SYDVKM. The CDR3 loop spans 14 amino acids. The V end was cut by 6 bases, the J end by 1 base, with 10 bases between. CDR3 coding DNA: TGTGCCAGCAGCAGGGGTCCGAGCAATCAGCCCCAGCATTCT. It yields the protein CASSRGPSNQPQHS.

Comments on this clonotype: A read error may explain this, as a much larger clone is one base away. The chain is built from TRBV5-1 and TRBJ1-1; D possibly corresponds to TRBD1 (6 bases). Germline CDR1 reads SGHRS; CDR2 reads YFSETQ. This CDR3 region has 14 residues. The CDR3 DNA is TGCGCCAGCAGCTTTTCTACAGGGAACTCTGAAGCTTTCTTT. It codes for CASSFSTGNSEAFF.

This clonotype was seen ten or more times. The chain couples TRBV6-1 to TRBJ1-1; D not certain. Germline-derived CDR1 and CDR2 are MNHNS and SASEGT. V lost 9 bases and J lost 0, with 11 bases in between. The CDR3 is 13 residues long. The CDR3 region has the DNA TGTGCCAGTTCTAATGTGGTGAACACTGAAGCTTTCTTT. It is translated as CASSNVVNTEAFF.

This clonotype was seen at least ten times. The chain couples TRBV6-2 or TRBV6-3 to TRBJ1-6; a weak D match, TRBD1 (5 bases). This CDR3 comprises 20 residues. CDR1 MNHEY and CDR2 SVGEGT come from the germline V gene. V dropped 4 bases and J dropped 0 bases, with 22 bases sitting between them. The CDR3 DNA follows: TGTGCCAGCAGTTCGGACTTCCTACAGGATTTCAGCTCCTATAATTCACCCCTCCACTTT. This encodes CASSSDFLQDFSSYNSPLHF.

The rearrangement links TRBV6-1 to TRBJ2-2; 9 bases map to TRBD1. This CDR3 is built from 14 residues. V was pared by 6 bases and J by 6 bases, with 5 bases of the junction left unmatched. Germline CDR1 MNHNS, CDR2 SASEGT. CDR3 loop: CASREGQGPGELFF. In nucleotides, the CDR3 is TGTGCCAGCAGGGAGGGACAGGGACCCGGGGAGCTGTTTTTT.

This clonotype was seen many times. This rearrangement joins TRBV27 to TRBJ1-2; 7 nucleotides agree with TRBD1. The CDR3 spans 15 residues. Germline V CDR1 and CDR2: MNHEY, SMNVEV (reference sequence). J gave up 1 base and V 2 bases, and 4 bases lay outside the gene matches. CDR3 in amino acids: CASSLNGQVNYGYTF. CDR3 in DNA: TGTGCCAGCAGTTTAAATGGACAGGTTAACTATGGCTACACCTTC.

This clonotype was counted only a few times. The V and J genes are TRBV2 and TRBJ1-5, with D perhaps TRBD1 (6 bases). Trimming cost V 3 bases and J 10 bases, with 19 bases left between them. Per the germline V gene, CDR1 is SNHLY and CDR2 is FYNNEI. This CDR3 has 15 amino acids. The CDR3 DNA reads as TGTGCCAGCAGTGATTTTCAGGGGCCGGGGAGCCCCCAGCATTTT. Translating it yields CASSDFQGPGSPQHF.

This clonotype was counted only a few times. This rearrangement joins TRBV6-1 to TRBJ1-2, with D possibly being TRBD1 (6 bases). The germline V gene encodes CDR1 MNHNS and CDR2 SASEGT. Trimming removed 6 bases at V and 4 bases at J, with 15 bases between. The CDR3 length is 14 residues. For the CDR3, the DNA is TGTGCCAGCAGGGAGGACAGACCCGTCTATGGCTACACCTTC. Translated: CASREDRPVYGYTF.

This clonotype was observed many times. This rearrangement joins TRBV6-2 or TRBV6-3 to TRBJ2-6; 10 bases are a match to TRBD1. Germline CDR1 is MNHEY and CDR2 is SVGEGT. The CDR3 covers 17 residues. The ends lost 2 bases at V and 0 bases at J; junction bases unmatched: 1. Here the CDR3 reads CASSYGTGVSGANVLTF. CDR3 nucleotides: TGTGCCAGCAGTTACGGGACAGGGGTCTCTGGGGCCAACGTCCTGACTTTC.

This clonotype has at least ten counts. This rearrangement joins TRBV6-2 or TRBV6-3 to TRBJ2-6, with D uncertain. The CDR3 spans 13 residues. In germline, CDR1 is MNHEY, CDR2 SVGEGT. V was shortened by 7 bases and J by 0 bases, with 4 bases between the two germline ends. CDR3 region: CASKISGANVLTF. CDR3 in DNA: TGTGCCAGCAAGATCTCTGGGGCCAACGTCCTGACTTTC.

This clonotype was counted at least ten times. An end of the junction differs from the germline gene, which may be a read error. The chain uses TRBV29-1 and TRBJ2-7, with 15 bases aligning to TRBD2. The CDR3 is 16 amino acids. CDR1 and CDR2 (germline): SQVTM, ANQGSEA. The DNA of the CDR3 is TGCAGCGTCGAAGGGACTAGCGGGAGGCCGACCTACGAGCAGTACTTC. Translating gives CSVEGTSGRPTYEQYF.

This clonotype was seen ten or more times. This chain links TRBV29-1 with TRBJ1-6; D call uncertain. V shed 7 bases and J shed 7 bases, with 14 bases lying between them. CDR3 length: 13 amino acids. Germline V gives CDR1 SQVTM, CDR2 ANQGSEA. CDR3 in DNA: TGCAGCGCTACATTTGCTGGGAATTCACCCCTCCACTTT. Residues: CSATFAGNSPLHF.

The rearrangement joins TRBV11-2 to TRBJ2-5; 7 bases agree with TRBD1. This CDR3 region has 14 residues. V dropped 8 bases and J dropped 2; count of bases not matched to a gene: 8. Germline V CDR1 and CDR2: SGHAT, FQNNGV. The CDR3 coding sequence is TGTGCCAGCCAGCCGGGACAGCCTCAAGAGACCCAGTACTTC. Protein sequence: CASQPGQPQETQYF.

This clonotype was detected ten times or more. Germline is not matched at one junction end, which may reflect a read error. The chain is built from TRBV5-1 and TRBJ2-5, with D uncertain. Germline-derived CDR1 and CDR2 are SGHRS and YFSETQ. This CDR3 comprises 12 residues. The CDR3 nucleotides are TGTGCCAGCAGTCCTCCGGGAGAGACCCAGTACTTC. Translation gives CASSPPGETQYF.

In its sample, this clonotype was seen many times. The chain recombines TRBV28 with TRBJ2-5; TRBD2 agrees at 10 bases. The length of the CDR3 is 18 residues. CDR1 and CDR2 (germline): MDHEN, SYDVKM. The V segment lost 4 bases and the J segment 0 bases; nucleotides outside the gene matches: 11. The DNA of the CDR3 is TGTGCCAGCAGTTCCTCGAAGGGACTAGCGCATTACCAAGAGACCCAGTACTTC. Its translation: CASSSSKGLAHYQETQYF.

Many counts were recorded for this clonotype. V usage is TRBV12-3 or TRBV12-4 and J usage is TRBJ1-1, with TRBD1 identical over 8 bases. This CDR3 comprises 13 residues. Germline trimming cut 4 bases from V and 4 bases from J; bases unmatched to any gene: 2. As DNA, the CDR3 is TGTGCCAGCAGTTGGGGACAGGTCACTGAAGCTTTCTTT. This sequence encodes CASSWGQVTEAFF.

CDR3 protein: CASSLTVGSAYEQYF. The CDR3 DNA reads as TGTGCCAGCAGCTTAACCGTAGGTAGCGCCTACGAGCAGTACTTC. This chain joins TRBV7-9 and TRBJ2-7, with a tentative D call TRBD2 (5 bases). CDR3 size: 15 residues. Trimming stripped 2 bases from V and 2 bases from J, with 13 bases between. The germline CDR1 and CDR2 sequences are SEHNR and FQNEAQ (reference sequence).

This clonotype was seen repeatedly, ten times or more. The chain carries TRBV28 and TRBJ2-5; 12 bases match TRBD2. CDR3 length: 19 residues. V was clipped by 4 bases and J by 0 bases; unmatched bases: 12. Germline CDR1 and CDR2: MDHEN and SYDVKM. The CDR3 region has the DNA TGTGCCAGCAGTTCCCCAGGGGGAGGACTAGCGGGGTACCAAGAGACCCAGTACTTC. This codes for CASSSPGGGLAGYQETQYF.

This clonotype was found many times. Here the CDR3 reads CASSLSKGDTTGPYEQYF. CDR3 coding DNA: TGTGCCAGCAGTTTATCGAAAGGAGACACAACCGGACCCTACGAGCAGTACTTC. The chain links TRBV28 to TRBJ2-7; D not certain. Germline CDR1 is MDHEN and CDR2 is SYDVKM. With 1 base removed from V and 2 bases from J, the gap between germline ends came to 21 bases. The CDR3 loop spans 18 amino acids.

This clonotype was counted ten times or more. The chain recombines TRBV3-1 with TRBJ1-5; D gene ambiguous. The CDR3 extends over 14 amino acids. CDR1 is LGHDT and CDR2 is YNNKEL in the germline V gene (reference sequence). The V gene lost 1 base and the J gene lost 5 bases, with 9 bases spanning the gap. Here the CDR3 reads CASSQVSGDQPQHF. The CDR3 bases are TGTGCCAGCAGCCAAGTGAGCGGGGATCAGCCCCAGCATTTT. The whole variable domain, filled in from reference TRBV3-1 and TRBJ1-5, reads DTAVSQTPKYLVTQMGNDKSIKCEQNLGHDTMYWYKQDSKKFLKIMFSYNNKELIINETVPNRFSPKSPDKAHLNLHINSLELGDSAVYFCASSQVSGDQPQHFGDGTRLSIL.